The 26 T cell receptor beta chains below all came from one sample that was sequenced in a study of blood T cell repertoires in COVID-19. Sequenced by immunoSEQ multiplex PCR; TCRdb stores in-frame clones only, minus some. The table includes a few hundred thousand clones, 89% detected once. The specimen was PBMCs or T cells enriched from blood (not recorded which). The receptors come from a woman aged 35 to 49 who had recovered from COVID-19.

This clone was counted once. CDR3 residues: CASSLGPGGGQDTQYF. The CDR3 coding sequence is TGCGCCAGCAGCCTAGGGCCGGGCGGGGGCCAAGATACGCAGTATTTT. The V gene is TRBV5-1, the J gene TRBJ2-3; possibly TRBD2 for D (7 bases). CDR3 length equals 16 residues. Deletions cut 4 bases from V and 5 bases from J, with 20 bases between. The germline V gene has CDR1 SGHRS and CDR2 YFSETQ.

The gene calls are TRBV19 and TRBJ2-1, with 8 bases fitting TRBD1. V gave up 3 bases and J gave up 2 bases; unmatched junction bases: 18. This CDR3 contains 20 residues. CDR1 is LNHDA and CDR2 is SQIVND in the germline V gene (reference sequence). The CDR3 protein is CASSIGSQRNRGETYNEQFF. The CDR3 DNA sequence: TGTGCCAGTAGTATTGGTTCGCAGAGAAACAGGGGGGAGACCTACAATGAGCAGTTCTTC.

This clone showed up just a few times. The V call is TRBV7-3, the J call TRBJ1-2; D is possibly TRBD1 (5 bases). CDR1 SGHTA and CDR2 FQGTGA come from the germline V gene. This CDR3 region has 13 residues. V was pared by 3 bases and J by 1 base, with 6 bases between. This CDR3 is CASSFDSNYGYTF. CDR3 DNA: TGTGCCAGCAGCTTCGACAGTAACTATGGCTACACCTTC.

This chain uses TRBV27 with TRBJ2-7; 8 bases are a match to TRBD1. This CDR3 region has 13 residues. Germline V lookup: CDR1 MNHEY, CDR2 SMNVEV (reference sequence). V lost 4 bases to trimming and J lost 7 bases; unmatched junction nucleotides: 6. CDR3 residues: CASSSWTGREQYF. The CDR3 nucleotides are TGTGCCAGCAGTTCCTGGACAGGGAGAGAGCAGTACTTC.

The rearrangement uses TRBV19 and TRBJ2-3; the match to TRBD1 covers 7 bases. The CDR3 loop spans 16 amino acids. Per the germline V gene, CDR1 is LNHDA and CDR2 is SQIVND (reference sequence). V was pared by 4 bases and J by 2 bases, with 9 bases of the junction left unmatched. The CDR3 nucleotides read TGTGCCAGTAGTACACCCTCGGGACAGATCACAGATACGCAGTATTTT. It codes for CASSTPSGQITDTQYF.

This clone was seen more than once but under ten times. V is TRBV7-2 and J is TRBJ2-7; D is perhaps TRBD1 (5 bases). This CDR3 region has 14 residues. In germline, CDR1 is SGHTA, CDR2 FQGNSA. V shed 2 bases and J shed 4 bases, with 12 bases lying between them. The CDR3 is CASSLKGQPYEQYF. The CDR3 nucleotides are TGTGCCAGCAGCTTAAAGGGGCAGCCATACGAGCAGTACTTC.

V gene TRBV7-2 combines with J gene TRBJ2-5, with 14 bases that match TRBD2. Per germline, CDR1 SGHTA and CDR2 FQGNSA. CDR3 size: 14 residues. V was clipped by 6 bases and J by 5 bases; unmatched bases: 2. CDR3 residues: CASRRLAGGETQYF. CDR3 DNA: TGTGCCAGCAGGAGACTAGCGGGAGGGGAGACCCAGTACTTC.

This chain links TRBV28 with TRBJ2-7; D not certain. Per germline, CDR1 MDHEN and CDR2 SYDVKM. The length of the CDR3 is 15 residues. V gave up 4 bases and J gave up 0 bases, with 13 bases separating them. This chain's CDR3 is CASSSYSSSSYEQYF. The CDR3 DNA reads as TGTGCCAGCAGTTCCTACAGCTCCAGCTCCTACGAGCAGTACTTC.

The V gene is TRBV3-1 (or the pseudogene TRBV3-2), the J gene TRBJ2-3, with D unresolved. V lost 4 bases and J lost 3, with 14 bases in between. This CDR3 has 15 amino acids. Germline V CDR1 and CDR2: LGHDT, YNNKEL (reference sequence). CDR3 sequence: CASSRGIIETDTQYF. The CDR3 coding sequence is TGTGCCAGCAGCCGTGGCATTATCGAAACAGATACGCAGTATTTT.

V and J are TRBV7-2 and TRBJ2-7; 11 bases match TRBD2. The length of the CDR3 is 16 residues. Germline CDR1 SGHTA, CDR2 FQGNSA. Losses at the gene ends were 5 bases for V and 4 bases for J; bases not matched to a gene: 10. The CDR3 region has the DNA TGTGCCAGCAGCCTCGGGACTAGCGGAGGAGAGTACGAGCAGTACTTC. Protein sequence: CASSLGTSGGEYEQYF.

The CDR3 loop is CASSPTFVASEEQFF. The CDR3 bases are TGCGCCAGCAGCCCTACCTTTGTGGCGTCGGAGGAGCAGTTCTTC. This rearrangement joins TRBV4-3 to TRBJ2-1; D gene unclear. CDR1 and CDR2 (germline): LGHNA, YSLEER. The ends were cut back, 4 bases at V and 10 bases at J, with 20 bases in the middle. The CDR3 spans 15 residues.

This chain joins TRBV7-6 and TRBJ2-3; 10 bases match TRBD2. The V and J ends lost 1 base and 5 bases, in that order; junction bases with no gene match: 3. This CDR3 is built from 15 residues. The germline gives CDR1 SGHVS, CDR2 FNYEAQ. CDR3: CASSLGLAGEDTQYF. CDR3 coding DNA: TGTGCCAGCAGCTTAGGGCTAGCGGGAGAAGATACGCAGTATTTT.

The rearrangement uses TRBV6-5 and TRBJ1-1, with a tentative D call TRBD1 (6 bases). V was pared by 6 bases and J by 9 bases, with 17 bases between. Germline assignment: CDR1 MNHEY and CDR2 SVGAGI. CDR3 size: 13 residues. The CDR3 bases are TGTGCCAGCAGGTTATCACAGGGTCGACAAGCTTTCTTT. This codes for CASRLSQGRQAFF.

V usage is TRBV5-4 and J usage is TRBJ1-2; D call uncertain. Trimming removed 4 bases at V and 8 bases at J, with 15 bases between. CDR1 and CDR2 from the germline V gene are SGHNT and YYREEE (reference sequence). CDR3 length equals 13 residues. CDR3: CASSVDVSEGYTF. The CDR3 DNA reads as TGTGCCAGCAGCGTCGACGTCTCGGAGGGCTACACCTTC.

The chain joins TRBV29-1 to TRBJ2-1; 9 nucleotides line up with TRBD2. The CDR3 has 13 residues. The V gene's germline CDR1 is SQVTM and CDR2 ANQGSEA. V lost 2 bases and J lost 8; bases outside the gene matches: 4. The CDR3 spells CSVERGRGDEQFF. The DNA of the CDR3 is TGCAGCGTTGAACGCGGGAGGGGGGATGAGCAGTTCTTC.

V usage is TRBV5-6 and J usage is TRBJ2-3, with a tentative D call TRBD2 (5 bases). The ends were cut back, 7 bases at V and 1 base at J, with 16 bases in the middle. The CDR3 has 15 residues. Germline V gene lookup returns CDR1 SGHDT and CDR2 YYEEEE. The CDR3 DNA follows: TGTGCCAGCCACTTACGGGGAGATGGCACAGATACGCAGTATTTT. Protein: CASHLRGDGTDTQYF.

V and J are TRBV28 and TRBJ2-3, with D uncertain. Germline CDR1 is MDHEN and CDR2 is SYDVKM. Trimming removed 5 bases from V and 7 bases from J, with 7 bases in between. The CDR3 totals 11 residues. The CDR3 sequence is CASSQTHTQYF. CDR3 in DNA: TGTGCCAGCAGTCAGACACATACGCAGTATTTT.

The chain links TRBV6-5 to TRBJ1-5; tentatively, D is TRBD1 (5 bases). The CDR3 extends over 13 amino acids. Germline-derived CDR1 and CDR2 are MNHEY and SVGAGI. The ends were cut back, 5 bases at V and 3 bases at J, with 8 bases in the middle. CDR3 bases: TGTGCCAGCAGTCGACAGTCCAATCAGCCCCAGCATTTT. Translating it yields CASSRQSNQPQHF.

The rearrangement joins TRBV7-2 to TRBJ1-3, with D maybe TRBD1 (5 bases). Germline-derived CDR1 and CDR2 are SGHTA and FQGNSA. V lost 2 bases and J lost 2, with 10 bases in between. The CDR3 has 15 amino acids. The CDR3 sequence: CASSLNRPPGNTIYF. CDR3 DNA: TGTGCCAGCAGCTTAAACAGGCCCCCTGGAAACACCATATATTTT. Drawing the rest from reference TRBV7-2 and TRBJ1-3, the complete variable domain is GAGVSQSPSNKVTEKGKDVELRCDPISGHTALYWYRQSLGQGLEFLIYFQGNSAPDKSGLPSDRFSAERTGGSVSTLTIQRTQQEDSAVYLCASSLNRPPGNTIYFGEGSWLTVV.

The J gene is TRBJ1-2, the V gene TRBV6-5; 9 positions match TRBD1. The CDR3 consists of 14 residues. In germline, CDR1 is MNHEY, CDR2 SVGAGI. V gave up 2 bases and J gave up 4 bases; unmatched junction bases: 2. The CDR3 region has the DNA TGTGCCAGCAGTTACGACAGGGGGAGCTATGGCTACACCTTC. This translates into CASSYDRGSYGYTF.

The chain couples TRBV28 to TRBJ1-3, with TRBD1 as a possible D gene (5 bases). Germline CDR1 reads MDHEN; CDR2 reads SYDVKM. The CDR3 consists of 16 residues. V shed 3 bases and J shed 0 bases, with 12 bases lying between them. As DNA, the CDR3 is TGTGCCAGCAGTTTGGCAGGGCCCCACTCTGGAAACACCATATATTTT. It specifies CASSLAGPHSGNTIYF. Complete variable domain (other parts from reference TRBV28 and TRBJ1-3): DVKVTQSSRYLVKRTGEKVFLECVQDMDHENMFWYRQDPGLGLRLIYFSYDVKMKEKGDIPEGYSVSREKKERFSLILESASTNQTSMYLCASSLAGPHSGNTIYFGEGSWLTVV.

J is TRBJ2-7 and V is TRBV19, with 12 bases that match TRBD2. The CDR3 sequence is 16 residues long. Germline CDR1 is LNHDA and CDR2 is SQIVND (reference sequence). V shed 4 bases and J 5 bases; nucleotides not matched to a gene: 9. The CDR3, as DNA: TGTGCCAGTAGTACGCCCGAACTAGCGGGAGGTGACGAGCAGTACTTC. Translating gives CASSTPELAGGDEQYF.

The chain carries TRBV29-1 and TRBJ2-1; 8 bases line up with TRBD1. The germline CDR1 and CDR2 sequences are SQVTM and ANQGSEA. J gave up 0 bases and V 1 base, and 5 bases lay outside the gene matches. This CDR3 is built from 16 residues. CDR3 sequence reads: CSVEAGRGHSYNEQFF. CDR3 nucleotides: TGCAGCGTTGAAGCGGGCAGGGGGCACTCCTACAATGAGCAGTTCTTC.

This chain links TRBV5-1 with TRBJ2-1; TRBD2 matches 13 bases. Per the germline V gene, CDR1 is SGHRS and CDR2 is YFSETQ. The CDR3 is 17 amino acids. Unmatched junction bases numbered 5, after V lost 3 bases and J lost 2 bases. In nucleotides, the CDR3 is TGCGCCAGCAGCTCCGGACTAGCGGGAGAGGCCTACAATGAGCAGTTCTTC. Its protein is CASSSGLAGEAYNEQFF.

The V and J genes are TRBV27 and TRBJ2-1, with a weak D call TRBD1 (5 bases). This CDR3 comprises 13 residues. Germline loops: CDR1 MNHEY, CDR2 SMNVEV (reference sequence). With 2 bases removed from V and 9 bases from J, the gap between germline ends came to 11 bases. The CDR3 loop reads CASSLRGYGEQFF. The CDR3 DNA sequence: TGTGCCAGCAGTTTAAGGGGTTACGGTGAGCAGTTCTTC.

This chain joins TRBV27 and TRBJ2-3, with a tentative D call TRBD1 (5 bases). V shed 7 bases and J shed 2 bases, with 10 bases lying between them. The CDR3 is 13 amino acids. The germline V gene has CDR1 MNHEY and CDR2 SMNVEV (reference sequence). The CDR3 loop is CASKGQNTDTQYF. CDR3 nucleotides: TGTGCCAGCAAGGGGCAGAACACAGATACGCAGTATTTT.